Each of the 18 T cell receptor beta chains below was sequenced from the same sample in a study of T cells expressing NK-cell markers. TCRdb reprocessed the 5' RACE reads and stores each CDR3 protein as one record, lacking DNA. Here the sample table reports about 260,000 distinct CDR3 sequences. Material for sequencing was blood T cells: a sorted CD56 or NKG2C T cell subset, CD4+ or CD8+ T cells, or bulk PBMC T cells (not recorded which). All receptors come from a man aged 18-30 years in good health.

This chain connects TRBV6-2 or TRBV6-3 to TRBJ2-3. Germline V gene data show CDR1 as MNHEY and CDR2 as SVGEGT. The CDR3 is 16 residues long. The CDR3 spells CASSGRGQLGTDTQYF.

The rearrangement joins TRBV12-3 or TRBV12-4 to TRBJ2-3. The length of the CDR3 is 15 residues. Here the CDR3 reads CASSLAGRTTDTQYF.

The V gene is TRBV21-1, the J gene TRBJ2-2; there is no DNA to check the TCRdb D call of TRBD2. TRBV21-1 is noted as a pseudogene. The CDR3 has 21 residues. CDR3 sequence reads: CARGPRLLAGHERDCTGELFF.

The chain employs TRBV11-3 and TRBJ2-5; TCRdb outputs TRBD2, but without DNA this stays unchecked. CDR1 SGHNT and CDR2 YENEEA come from the germline V gene. The CDR3 consists of 15 residues. The CDR3 protein is CASSPRTRGRETQYF.

The chain couples TRBV9 to TRBJ2-1. This CDR3 has 15 amino acids. Germline values: CDR1 SGDLS, CDR2 YYNGEE. CDR3 region: CASSVGVGNYNEQFF.

CDR3 in amino acids: CATSDFSGTSTDTQYF. The genes are TRBV24-1 and TRBJ2-3; TCRdb names TRBD1, which stays unverified in the absence of DNA. Looked up from germline, CDR1 is KGHDR and CDR2 is SFDVKD. The CDR3 has 16 residues.

This chain links TRBV4-2 with TRBJ1-2; checking the TCRdb D call of TRBD1 is not possible without DNA. CDR3 length equals 16 residues. Germline V gene data show CDR1 as LGHNA and CDR2 as YNFKEQ. The CDR3 here is CASSQDLSGQLHGYTF.

V usage is TRBV20-1 and J usage is TRBJ2-2; TCRdb indicates TRBD1, and absent DNA this call remains unverified. This CDR3 is 16 amino acids long. The germline V gene has CDR1 DFQATT and CDR2 SNEGSKA (reference sequence). The CDR3 sequence is CSVISRDSANTGELFF.

The chain recombines TRBV19 with TRBJ1-1; TCRdb reports TRBD1, a call that lacks DNA to check it against. The CDR3 is 14 residues long. CDR1 is LNHDA, CDR2 SQIVND, per germline (reference sequence). The CDR3: CASSFSPTGTEAFF.

The genes are TRBV7-2 and TRBJ1-1; TCRdb returns TRBD1, unconfirmable since there is no DNA. Germline loops: CDR1 SGHTA, CDR2 FQGNSA. The CDR3 contains 14 residues. The CDR3 loop is CASIPYGPNTEAFF.

V usage is TRBV5-1 and J usage is TRBJ2-5. CDR1 is SGHRS and CDR2 is YFSETQ in the germline V gene. The CDR3 is 13 amino acids. The CDR3 loop reads CASSFTSQETQYF.

This rearrangement joins TRBV7-2 to TRBJ1-4; TCRdb picks TRBD1, but there is no DNA to check that call. This CDR3 comprises 15 residues. Germline CDR1 reads SGHTA; CDR2 reads FQGNSA. CDR3 loop: CASSALKGRDEKLFF.

The V call is TRBV5-6, the J call TRBJ2-6; TCRdb names TRBD2, which stays unverified in the absence of DNA. The germline CDR1 and CDR2 sequences are SGHDT and YYEEEE. The CDR3 totals 20 residues. CDR3 region: CASSFYPGLAGTSGANVLTF.

The chain employs TRBV4-2 and TRBJ1-5; there is no DNA to check the TCRdb D call of TRBD1. This CDR3 region has 18 residues. CDR1 and CDR2 from the germline V gene are LGHNA and YNFKEQ. CDR3 sequence reads: CASSPYGGGRPSNQPQHF.

The chain employs TRBV29-1 and TRBJ1-5; TCRdb selects TRBD1, and the lack of DNA leaves this call unchecked. CDR3 size: 11 residues. Germline loops: CDR1 SQVTM, CDR2 ANQGSEA. CDR3 residues: CSAGTNQPQHF.

This chain connects TRBV12-3 or TRBV12-4 to TRBJ1-3. The CDR3 consists of 14 residues. CDR3 region: CASSYGGPTGTIYF.

The genes are TRBV5-1 and TRBJ2-6; TCRdb calls TRBD1, which cannot be checked without DNA. The CDR3 is made up of 15 amino acids. The germline CDR1 and CDR2 sequences are SGHRS and YFSETQ. The CDR3 loop reads CASSSPRGVANVLTF. The full variable domain, with the rest looked up from reference TRBV5-1 and TRBJ2-6, is KAGVTQTPRYLIKTRGQQVTLSCSPISGHRSVSWYQQTPGQGLQFLFEYFSETQRNKGNFPGRFSGRQFSNSRSEMNVSTLELGDSALYLCASSSPRGVANVLTFGAGSRLTVL.

The CDR3 is CATRGDPQGYTF. The V call is TRBV25-1, the J call TRBJ1-2; no DNA is available, so the TRBD1 call from TCRdb remains unchecked. The CDR3 sequence is 12 residues long. Germline assignment: CDR1 MGHDK and CDR2 SYGVNS.